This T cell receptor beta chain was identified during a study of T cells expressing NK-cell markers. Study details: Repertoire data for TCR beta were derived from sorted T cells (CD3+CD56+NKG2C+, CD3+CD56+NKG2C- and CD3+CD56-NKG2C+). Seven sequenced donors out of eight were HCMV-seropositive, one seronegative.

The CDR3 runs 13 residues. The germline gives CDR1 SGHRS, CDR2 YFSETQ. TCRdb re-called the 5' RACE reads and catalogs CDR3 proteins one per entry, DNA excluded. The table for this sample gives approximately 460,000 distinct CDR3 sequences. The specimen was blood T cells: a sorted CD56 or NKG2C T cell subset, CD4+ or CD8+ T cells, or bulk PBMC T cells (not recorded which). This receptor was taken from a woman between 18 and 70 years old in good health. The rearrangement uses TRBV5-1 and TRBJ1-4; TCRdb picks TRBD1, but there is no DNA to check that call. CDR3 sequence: CASSQGTREKLFF.